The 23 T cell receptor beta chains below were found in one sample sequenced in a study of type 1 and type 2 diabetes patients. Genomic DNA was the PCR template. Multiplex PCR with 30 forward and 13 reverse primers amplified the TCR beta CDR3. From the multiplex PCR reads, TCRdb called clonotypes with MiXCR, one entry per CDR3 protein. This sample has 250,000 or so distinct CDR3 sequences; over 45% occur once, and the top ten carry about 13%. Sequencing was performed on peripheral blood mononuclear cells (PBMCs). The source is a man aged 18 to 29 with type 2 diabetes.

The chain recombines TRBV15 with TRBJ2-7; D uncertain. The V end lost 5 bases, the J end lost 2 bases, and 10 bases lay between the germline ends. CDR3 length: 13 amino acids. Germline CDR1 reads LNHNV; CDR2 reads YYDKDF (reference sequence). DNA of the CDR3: TGTGCCACCAGCGCCCACTCTGCCTACGAGCAGTACTTC. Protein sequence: CATSAHSAYEQYF.

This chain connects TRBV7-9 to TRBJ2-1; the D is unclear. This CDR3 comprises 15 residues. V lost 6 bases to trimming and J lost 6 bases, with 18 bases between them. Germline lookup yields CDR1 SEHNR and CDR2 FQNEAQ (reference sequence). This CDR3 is CASSPGLLAPNEQFF. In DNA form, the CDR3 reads TGTGCCAGCAGTCCCGGGCTTCTTGCCCCCAATGAGCAGTTCTTC.

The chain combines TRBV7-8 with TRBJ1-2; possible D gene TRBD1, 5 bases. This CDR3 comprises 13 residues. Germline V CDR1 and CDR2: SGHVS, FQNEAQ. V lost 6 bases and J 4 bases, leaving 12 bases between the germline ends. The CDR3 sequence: CASRGSGTYGYTF. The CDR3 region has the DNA TGTGCCAGCAGAGGCTCGGGGACCTATGGCTACACCTTC.

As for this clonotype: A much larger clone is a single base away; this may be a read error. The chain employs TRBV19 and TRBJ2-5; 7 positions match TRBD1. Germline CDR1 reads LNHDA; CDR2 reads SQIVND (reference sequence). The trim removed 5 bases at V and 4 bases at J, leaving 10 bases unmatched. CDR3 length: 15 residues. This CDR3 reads CASSGSGGEGETQYF. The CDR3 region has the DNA TGTGCCAGTAGTGGATCAGGGGGAGAGGGAGAGACCCAGTACTTC.

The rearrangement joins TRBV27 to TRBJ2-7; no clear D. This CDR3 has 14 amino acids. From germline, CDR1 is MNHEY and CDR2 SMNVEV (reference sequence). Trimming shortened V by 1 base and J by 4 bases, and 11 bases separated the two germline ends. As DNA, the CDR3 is TGTGCCAGCAGTTTATTTCCGGTAAGGTACGAGCAGTACTTC. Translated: CASSLFPVRYEQYF.

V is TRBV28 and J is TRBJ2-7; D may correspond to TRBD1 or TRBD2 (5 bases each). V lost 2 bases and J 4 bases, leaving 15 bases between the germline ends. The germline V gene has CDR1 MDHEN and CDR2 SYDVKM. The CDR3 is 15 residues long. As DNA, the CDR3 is TGTGCCAGCAGTTTAGGGGGAGCAGTAACGTACGAGCAGTACTTC. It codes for CASSLGGAVTYEQYF.

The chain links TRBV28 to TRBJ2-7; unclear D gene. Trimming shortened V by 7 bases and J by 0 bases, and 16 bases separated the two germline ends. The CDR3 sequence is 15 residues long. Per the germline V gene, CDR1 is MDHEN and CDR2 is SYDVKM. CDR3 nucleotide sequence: TGTGCCAGCAAACAAAGAGGTTCCAACTCCTACGAGCAGTACTTC. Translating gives CASKQRGSNSYEQYF.

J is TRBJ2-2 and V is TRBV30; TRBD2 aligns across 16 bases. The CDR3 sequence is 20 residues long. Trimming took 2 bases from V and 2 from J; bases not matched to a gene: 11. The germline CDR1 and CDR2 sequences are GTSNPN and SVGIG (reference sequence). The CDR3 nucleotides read TGTGCCTGGAGTCGCTCCCCGGGACTAGCGGGAGGGCCTAACACCGGGGAGCTGTTTTTT. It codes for CAWSRSPGLAGGPNTGELFF.

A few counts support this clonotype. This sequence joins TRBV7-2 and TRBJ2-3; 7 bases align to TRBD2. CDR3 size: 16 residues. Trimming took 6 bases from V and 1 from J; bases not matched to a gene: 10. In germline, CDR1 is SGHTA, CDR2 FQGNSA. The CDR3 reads CASRSGRDMGTDTQYF. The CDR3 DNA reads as TGTGCCAGCAGATCGGGGAGGGATATGGGCACAGATACGCAGTATTTT.

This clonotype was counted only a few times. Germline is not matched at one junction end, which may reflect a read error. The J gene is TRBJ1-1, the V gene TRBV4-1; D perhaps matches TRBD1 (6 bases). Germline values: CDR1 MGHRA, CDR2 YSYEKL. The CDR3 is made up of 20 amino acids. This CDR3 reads CASSRSGQGPSTSMNTEAFF. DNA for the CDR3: TGCGCCAGCAGCCGTTCGGGACAAGGCCCCTCGACATCCATGAATACTGAAGCTTTCTTT.

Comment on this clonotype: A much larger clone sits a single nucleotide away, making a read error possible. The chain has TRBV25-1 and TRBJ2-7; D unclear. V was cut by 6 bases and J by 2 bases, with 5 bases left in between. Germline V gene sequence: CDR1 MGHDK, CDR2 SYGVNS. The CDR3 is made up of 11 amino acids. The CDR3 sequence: CASRDAYEQYF. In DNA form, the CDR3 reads TGTGCCAGCAGAGATGCCTACGAGCAGTACTTC.

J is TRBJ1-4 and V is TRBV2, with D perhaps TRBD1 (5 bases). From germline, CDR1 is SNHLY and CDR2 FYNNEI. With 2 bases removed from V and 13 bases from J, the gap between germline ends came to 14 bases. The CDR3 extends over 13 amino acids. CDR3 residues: CASSELEGLGLFF. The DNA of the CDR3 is TGTGCCAGCAGTGAACTCGAGGGGTTGGGACTGTTTTTT.

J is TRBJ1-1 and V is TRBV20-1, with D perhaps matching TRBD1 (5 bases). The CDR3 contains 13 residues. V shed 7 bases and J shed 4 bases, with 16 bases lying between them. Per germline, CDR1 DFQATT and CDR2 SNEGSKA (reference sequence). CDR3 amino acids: CSVEGRSGTEAFF. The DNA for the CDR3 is TGCAGTGTTGAGGGGAGGTCCGGCACTGAAGCTTTCTTT.

The CDR3 nucleotides are TGTGCCAGTAGTACTCAGGGGGGGGGGACCCAGTACTTC. Translation: CASSTQGGGTQYF. The chain combines TRBV19 with TRBJ2-5, with D perhaps given as TRBD1 or TRBD2 (7 bases each). The CDR3 contains 13 residues. Germline CDR1 is LNHDA and CDR2 is SQIVND (reference sequence). V lost 4 bases, J lost 7 bases, and 13 bases lay in between.

The CDR3 coding sequence is TGTGCCAGCAGCCTCGGACAGGGGGACTACGAGCAGTACTTC. This encodes CASSLGQGDYEQYF. The V call is TRBV11-2, the J call TRBJ2-7, with 10 bases fitting TRBD1. Germline CDR1 and CDR2: SGHAT and FQNNGV. The CDR3 spans 14 residues. The junction had 4 bases not matched to a gene; V was cut back by 5 bases and J by 3 bases.

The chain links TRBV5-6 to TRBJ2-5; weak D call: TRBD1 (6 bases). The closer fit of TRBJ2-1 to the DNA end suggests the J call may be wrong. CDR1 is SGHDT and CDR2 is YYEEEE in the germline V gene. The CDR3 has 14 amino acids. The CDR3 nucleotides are TGTGCCAGCAGCCCCACCAACAGGGTCAATGAGCAGTTCTTC. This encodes CASSPTNRVNEQFF.

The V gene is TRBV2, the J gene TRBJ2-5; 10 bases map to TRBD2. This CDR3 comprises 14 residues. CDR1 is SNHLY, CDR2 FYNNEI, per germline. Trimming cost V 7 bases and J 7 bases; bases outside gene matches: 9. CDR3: CASTRGTSERTQYF. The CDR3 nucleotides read TGTGCCAGCACCCGCGGGACTAGCGAACGGACCCAGTACTTC.

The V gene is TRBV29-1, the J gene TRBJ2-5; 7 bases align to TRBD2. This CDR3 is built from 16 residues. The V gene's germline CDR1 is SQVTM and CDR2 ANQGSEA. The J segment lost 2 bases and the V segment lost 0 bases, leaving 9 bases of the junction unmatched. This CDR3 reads CSVEDPPGGRQETQYF. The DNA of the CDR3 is TGCAGCGTTGAAGATCCACCGGGGGGTCGGCAAGAGACCCAGTACTTC.

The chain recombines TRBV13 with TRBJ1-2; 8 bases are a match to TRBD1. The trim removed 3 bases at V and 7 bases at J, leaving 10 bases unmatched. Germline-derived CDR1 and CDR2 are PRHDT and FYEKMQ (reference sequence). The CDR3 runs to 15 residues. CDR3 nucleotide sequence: TGTGCCAGCAGCTTTGGACAGGGCGGTTTTATTGGCTACACCTTC. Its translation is CASSFGQGGFIGYTF.

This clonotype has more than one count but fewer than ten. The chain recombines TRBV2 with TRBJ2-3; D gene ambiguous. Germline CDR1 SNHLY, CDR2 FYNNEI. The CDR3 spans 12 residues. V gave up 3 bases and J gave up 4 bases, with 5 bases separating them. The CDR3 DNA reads TGTGCCAGCAGTGAGGCTCCAGATACGCAGTATTTT. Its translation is CASSEAPDTQYF. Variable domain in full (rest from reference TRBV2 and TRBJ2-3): EPEVTQTPSHQVTQMGQEVILRCVPISNHLYFYWYRQILGQKVEFLVSFYNNEISEKSEIFDDQFSVERPDGSNFTLKIRSTKLEDSAMYFCASSEAPDTQYFGPGTRLTVL.

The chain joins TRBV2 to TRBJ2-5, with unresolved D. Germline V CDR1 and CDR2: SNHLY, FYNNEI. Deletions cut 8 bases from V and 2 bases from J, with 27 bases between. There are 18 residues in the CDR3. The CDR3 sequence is CASSPRPIVREPQETQYF. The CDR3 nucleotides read TGTGCCAGCTCGCCCCGCCCGATCGTACGAGAACCGCAAGAGACCCAGTACTTC. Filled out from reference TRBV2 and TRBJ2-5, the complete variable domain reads EPEVTQTPSHQVTQMGQEVILRCVPISNHLYFYWYRQILGQKVEFLVSFYNNEISEKSEIFDDQFSVERPDGSNFTLKIRSTKLEDSAMYFCASSPRPIVREPQETQYFGPGTRLLVL.

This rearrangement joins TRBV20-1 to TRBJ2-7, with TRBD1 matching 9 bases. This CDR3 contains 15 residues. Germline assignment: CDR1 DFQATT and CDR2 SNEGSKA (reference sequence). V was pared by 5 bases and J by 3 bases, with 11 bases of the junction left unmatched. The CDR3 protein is CSAPPWGQGYYEQYF. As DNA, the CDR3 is TGCAGTGCTCCCCCTTGGGGACAGGGTTACTACGAGCAGTACTTC.

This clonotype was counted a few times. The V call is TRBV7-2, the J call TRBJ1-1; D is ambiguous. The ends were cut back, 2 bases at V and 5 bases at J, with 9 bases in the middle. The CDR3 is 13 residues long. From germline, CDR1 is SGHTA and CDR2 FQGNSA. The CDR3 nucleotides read TGTGCCAGCAGCTTACTTGTACAGACTGAAGCTTTCTTT. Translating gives CASSLLVQTEAFF.